What follows is one TCR beta chain and its context. No antigen is known for it. These data originate in a study of T cell responses to AZD1222 COVID-19 vaccine. Overall study: Second-dose recipients at about 4 or about 12 weeks were treated as one pooled group. Study findings and constraints: Repertoires were collected only later (after the peak T cell response had occurred).

TCRdb's copy holds only in-frame clones and misses some; the assay was immunoSEQ multiplex PCR. The top ten clones hold approximately 4.9% of a sample with about 120,000 clones, about 89% of them seen once. V was pared by 2 bases and J by 6 bases, with 15 bases between. The CDR3 consists of 14 residues. The germline V gene has CDR1 SGHTS and CDR2 YDEGEE. Sequenced material: peripheral blood, taken on day 0 of AZD1222 vaccination. The origin of this receptor is an adult in good health. The chain recombines TRBV5-8 with TRBJ2-7; D may correspond to TRBD1 or TRBD2 (6 bases each). CDR3 amino acids: CASSFRGVSSEQYF. CDR3 nucleotides: TGTGCCAGCAGCTTTAGGGGGGTGTCGAGCGAGCAGTACTTC.